Reported below is one T cell receptor beta chain. Its antigen is currently unknown. The sample originates from a study of cytomegalovirus exposure and HLA in healthy donors. Points from the study as a whole: A few CMV-associated chains were confirmed in vitro to be specific for CMV antigens. Most TCR sequences proved rare, with some public TCRs found in many donors.

13 Jbeta primers and 60 Vbeta primers were used for the PCR. TCRdb keeps only in-frame clones here, not all; method: immunoSEQ multiplex PCR. The table counts about 210,000 clones; approximately 0.98% lies in the top ten. Those who donated were healthy bone marrow donors. In germline, CDR1 is WNHNN, CDR2 SYGVQD (reference sequence). This CDR3 is built from 15 residues. Trimming at V came to 3 bases and at J to 7 bases, leaving 7 bases not matched to a gene. V usage is TRBV10-1 and J usage is TRBJ2-1, with 9 bases that match TRBD1. Sequences were obtained from PBMCs. This TCR derives from a woman aged 25-40 years in good health and CMV-seropositive. This CDR3 is CASSDHGTGRNEQFF. As DNA, the CDR3 is TGCGCCAGCAGTGACCACGGGACAGGGCGTAATGAGCAGTTCTTC.